This TCR beta chain is drawn from a study of blood T cells in healthy people across ages (dated by TCRdb to 2015 to 2017). The study in broad terms: In model experiments, template switching captured about one uniquely barcoded TCR beta cDNA molecule for every two T cells. Using deep sequencing normalized with unique cDNA molecular identifiers, the study measured how TCR beta repertoire diversity changes with age. Donors were grouped into four age groups: young (average roughly 17 years), middle-aged (39), aged (62) and long-lived (around 80). To avoid experimental bias, donors of different ages were spread randomly across the sequencing lanes. Using the same blood draw, the study looked at two additional independent replicas of 1 million unique cDNA reads for two donors, one aged 18 to 30 and the other aged 80 or older. On the study overall, not on this receptor specifically: Compared with the aged group, the long-lived group had more naive CD4+ T cells, fewer expanded clones and increased TCR diversity, suggesting age selection. The CMV infection status of donors was not known, potentially confounding age-related changes in expanded clonotypes. Observed TCR beta diversity correlated strongly with the percentage of naive T cells measured by flow cytometry. Estimates of total diversity based on one million sequenced T cells were considered lower bounds and underestimates. As age increased, observed TCR beta diversity per million T cells dropped in a roughly linear way, and a significant reduction was already evident by age 40. Conclusive comparison of naive and antigen-experienced compartments was prevented by the profiling of bulk unsorted PBMCs.

There are a few counts of this clonotype. What antigen it recognizes has not been identified. Base qualities are not at hand, and no much larger clone is one base apart. The CDR3 numbers 15 residues from cysteine through phenylalanine. This entry keeps only the CDR3 DNA: 45 bases, framed from base 1. V and J are truncated by 4 bases and 5 bases respectively, leaving an intervening sequence of 17 bases. The library was produced with 5' RACE. Sequencing took place on an Illumina HiSeq 2500. The second PCR ran for roughly 7 to 11 cycles and used a J-beta primer mix along with a sample-barcoded 5' primer. A unique molecular identifier was introduced onto each TCR beta cDNA molecule by a template-switch 5' adaptor carrying 12 random nucleotides. Each sample yielded at least 2.5 million CDR3-containing paired-end reads. First-strand cDNA was synthesized from all RNA with the Mint cDNA synthesis kit, primed by a TRBC-specific oligonucleotide. After uracil-DNA glycosylase treatment, a first 18-cycle PCR used universal primers M1SS and BC2_uni_R on all cDNA. Per the authors' processing: For normalization, 1 million high-quality reads, each with a distinct molecular identifier, were randomly selected from each sample. Reads sharing molecular identifiers were discarded rather than binned into consensus sequences. MiTCR, set to a Q25 quality threshold and the strictest error-elimination algorithm, was used for CDR3 identification, clonotype clustering and error correction. A nonparametric unseen species model with Euler transformation was used to estimate lower-bound total TCR beta diversity. TCRdb reprocessed the public reads (quality trimming at Q25 with fastp, clone calling with MiXCR) and kept in-frame beta chains. Each record represents a unique CDR3 protein, reported with the most common genes and DNA among its rows. TCRdb, not the original authors, processed these V and J calls. Here the sample has roughly 1,500,000 distinct CDR3 sequences; 34% occur a single time. 11% of the sample comes from the top ten.

Donors were around 37 systemically healthy Caucasian individuals from Russia aged 6 to 90 years. Each donor gave 8.5 to 10 milliliters of peripheral blood, collected into EDTA-treated Vacutainer tubes. Ficoll-Paque density-gradient centrifugation was used to isolate PBMCs, with at least 6.5 million per sample. Total RNA was extracted from PBMCs with Trizol reagent, with at least 5.5 micrograms obtained per sample. For every donor, an aliquot of PBMCs went through flow cytometry to measure the percentages of naive CD45RAhigh/CD27high T cells. This TCR was sampled from a woman aged 25 to 39 in good health. The sequence joins TRBV12-3 or TRBV12-4 to TRBJ1-1, with a weak D call of TRBD1 (5 bases match). Material for sequencing was blood. The sequenced DNA: TGTGCCAGCAGTTGGGGCGGGGACTTGGGGACTGAAGCTTTCTTT. The resulting protein is CASSWGGDLGTEAFF.